This record covers a single T cell receptor (beta chain). The V gene's germline CDR1 is SGHRS and CDR2 YFSETQ. Trimming cost V 0 bases and J 5 bases, with 14 bases left between them. There are 15 residues in the CDR3. The entry originates in a study of blood T cell repertoires in COVID-19. Overall study context: The United States, Italy and Spain provided the acute and convalescent COVID-19 samples.

Methods used by the authors: Estimation of nucleated cell counts was performed using reference gene primer amplification. The repertoire was sequenced with immunoSEQ multiplex PCR; TCRdb's copy has only in-frame clones and lacks some. Clone size and the V and J calls come from that table; the DNA yielded D and trimming. This table has about 410,000 clones, about nine tenths appearing once. Seattle's cohort entered during active infection and was followed longitudinally. The TCR was taken from a woman aged 40 to 49 with COVID-19, enrolled during active disease. The chain employs TRBV5-1 and TRBJ2-5; a weak D match, TRBD1 (5 bases). The sample was peripheral blood. Written as DNA, the CDR3 is TGCGCCAGCAGCTTGGACCCAGGGCCGTTGGAGACCCAGTACTTC. Its translation: CASSLDPGPLETQYF.